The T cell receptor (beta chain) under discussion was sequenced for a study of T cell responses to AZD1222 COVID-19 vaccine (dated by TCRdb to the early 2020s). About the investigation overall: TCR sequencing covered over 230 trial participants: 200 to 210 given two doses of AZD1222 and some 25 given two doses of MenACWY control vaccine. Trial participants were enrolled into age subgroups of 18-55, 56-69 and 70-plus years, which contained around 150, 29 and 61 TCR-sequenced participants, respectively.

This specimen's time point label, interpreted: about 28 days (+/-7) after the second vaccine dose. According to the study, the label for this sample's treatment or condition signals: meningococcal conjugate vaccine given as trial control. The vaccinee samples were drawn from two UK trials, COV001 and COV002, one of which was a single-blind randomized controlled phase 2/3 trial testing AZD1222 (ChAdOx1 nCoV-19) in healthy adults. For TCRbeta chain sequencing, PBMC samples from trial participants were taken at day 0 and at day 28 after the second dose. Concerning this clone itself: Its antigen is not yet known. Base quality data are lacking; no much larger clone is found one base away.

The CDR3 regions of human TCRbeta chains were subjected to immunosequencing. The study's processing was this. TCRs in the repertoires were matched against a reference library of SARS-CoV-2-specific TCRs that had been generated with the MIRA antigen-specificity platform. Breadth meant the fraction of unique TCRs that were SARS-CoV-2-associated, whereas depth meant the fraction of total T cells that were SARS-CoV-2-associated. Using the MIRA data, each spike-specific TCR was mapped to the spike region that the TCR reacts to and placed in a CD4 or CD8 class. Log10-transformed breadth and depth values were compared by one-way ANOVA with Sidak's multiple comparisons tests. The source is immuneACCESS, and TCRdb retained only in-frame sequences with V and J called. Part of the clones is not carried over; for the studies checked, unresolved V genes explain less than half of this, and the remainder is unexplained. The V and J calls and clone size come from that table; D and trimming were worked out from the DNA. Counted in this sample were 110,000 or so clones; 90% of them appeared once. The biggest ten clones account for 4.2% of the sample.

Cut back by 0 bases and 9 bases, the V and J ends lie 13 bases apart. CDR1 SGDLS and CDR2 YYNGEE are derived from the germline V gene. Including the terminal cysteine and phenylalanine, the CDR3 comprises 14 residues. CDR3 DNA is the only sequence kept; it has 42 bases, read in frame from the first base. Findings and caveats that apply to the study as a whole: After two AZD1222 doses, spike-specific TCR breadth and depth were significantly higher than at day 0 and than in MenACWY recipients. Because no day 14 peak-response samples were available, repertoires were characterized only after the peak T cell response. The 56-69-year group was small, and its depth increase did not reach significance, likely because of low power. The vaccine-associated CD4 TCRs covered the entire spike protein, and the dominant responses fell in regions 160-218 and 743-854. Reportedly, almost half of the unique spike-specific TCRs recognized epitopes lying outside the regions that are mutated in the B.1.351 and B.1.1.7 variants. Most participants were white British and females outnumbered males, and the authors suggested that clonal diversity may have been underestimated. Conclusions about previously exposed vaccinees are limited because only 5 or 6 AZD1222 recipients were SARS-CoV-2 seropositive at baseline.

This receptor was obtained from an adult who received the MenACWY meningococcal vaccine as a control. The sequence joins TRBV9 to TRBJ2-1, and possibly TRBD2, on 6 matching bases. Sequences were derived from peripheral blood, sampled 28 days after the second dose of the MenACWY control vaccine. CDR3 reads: CASSVGGGFGEQFF. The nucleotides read TGTGCCAGCAGCGTAGGAGGAGGGTTCGGTGAGCAGTTCTTC.